The T cell receptor beta chain under discussion was sequenced for a study of identical twins' blood T cells. Notes on the study in general: Even for out-of-frame TCRbeta, twins reportedly shared V gene usage much more than unrelated donors. Shared CDR3 clonotype counts between two donors mainly tracked the product of their cloneset sizes, twins included. Each donor's most abundant TCRbeta clonotypes shared more CDR3 sequences with her twin than unrelated donors.

A few counts support this clonotype. Its target is unknown. TCRdb independently ran MiXCR on the 5' RACE reads; one entry per CDR3 protein. The sample yields 400,000 or so distinct CDR3 sequences, about 28% seen once. The specimen sequenced was PBMCs. The receptor comes from a woman aged 18-49 years in good health.

The CDR3 is CASMSRDSYTEAFF. Written as DNA, the CDR3 is TGTGCCAGCATGTCGCGGGACAGCTACACTGAAGCTTTCTTT. V usage is TRBV3-1 and J usage is TRBJ1-1, with 7 positions matching TRBD1. V trimming: 7 bases; J trimming: 3 bases; junction bases outside the gene matches: 8. The V gene's germline CDR1 is LGHDT and CDR2 YNNKEL (reference sequence). This CDR3 has 14 amino acids.